This T cell receptor beta chain appears in the sequencing data of a study of shared clonotypes between healthy human individuals. CD45RO negativity and positive selection for CCR7 defined naive CD8 cells, a population that excluded terminally differentiated effector memory CD45RA+ cells. Sequencing was performed with immunoSEQ multiplex PCR; in TCRdb, only in-frame clones are kept and a portion is missing. The table records hundreds of thousands of clones, about 95% of them present only once. The CDR3 is made up of 11 amino acids. From germline, CDR1 is SNHLY and CDR2 FYNNEI. Between the trimmed V and J ends, which lost 9 bases and 5 bases, there was a span of 11 bases.

This receptor was taken from a woman aged 25 to 39 in good health. Specimen: naive CD8+ T cells sorted from blood. The gene calls are TRBV2 and TRBJ2-7, with unresolved D. The CDR3 DNA reads TGTGCCAGACGTGATGGGCACGAGCAGTACTTC. Its translation is CARRDGHEQYF.